This T cell receptor beta chain was captured by sequencing in a study of vaccination effects on CD4 cells after COVID-19 (dated by TCRdb to between 2021 and 2024). General notes on the study: The ViraFEST assay stimulated PBMC with viral peptide pools and then used TCR sequencing to identify antigen-specific CD4+ T cell clonotypes by expansion. Across the study, the median time from the second dose to post-vaccine sampling was 72 days (range 14 to 241). A few million PBMC per well were cultured in IMDM with about 4.6% human AB serum, around 10 IU/ml IL-2 and gentamicin, plus 10 ug/ml peptides. The study compared SARS-CoV-2 spike-specific CD4+ TCR repertoires before and after mRNA vaccination in COVID-19 convalescent patients and infection-naive vaccine recipients. Altogether, some 11 COVID-19 convalescent patients and a handful of SARS-CoV-2-naive healthy vaccine recipients made up the full study. Cultures from other donors in the study were sequenced using the Oncomine TCR Beta short-read assay on an Illumina iSeq 100.

The library was produced with the immunoSEQ multiplex PCR assay. DNA from the cultured, isolated CD4+ T cells was subjected to TCR beta CDR3 sequencing. Per the original workflow: Non-productive TCR sequences were removed, reads were trimmed to the CDR3 region, and CDR3s of at least 7 amino acids were retained. Antigen-specific clonotypes were identified using the MANAFEST web app by comparison of expansion in peptide wells against reference cultures. To count as positive, a clone had to show expansion at FDR<0.05 compared with the reference and with all other wells, an odds ratio above 5, and a frequency above 0.1% in two replicate wells. A clonotype was called cross-reactive if it was significantly expanded both in SARS-CoV-2 spike wells and in at least one common cold coronavirus spike condition. Levenshtein distance calculated with the stringdist R package was used to assess CDR3 similarity, and unrooted trees were constructed with ape in R 3.6.1. The immuneACCESS repertoire file appears here via TCRdb, limited to in-frame rearrangements. These files lack a portion of the clones; in checked studies, under half of the deficit traces to unresolved V genes, and the cause of the others is not known. Clone size and the V and J calls come from that table; the DNA yielded D and trimming. The sample contains 70,000 or so clones, around 70% of them found a single time. The ten largest clonotypes hold around 2.1% of the sample.

The research as a whole found: Clones induced by infection and clones induced by vaccination both contracted markedly at late timepoints after vaccination, which fits with T cell responses waning over time. The study was limited by a small number of convalescent patients, and early post-infection timepoints were lacking. In healthy vaccine recipients, vaccine-induced clones were almost all SARS-CoV-2 mono-reactive, with only 1 of 255 being cross-reactive with common cold coronaviruses.

On this clone itself: Its antigen remains unidentified. Nothing much larger sits one base from this clone, and base qualities are not available.

There are 12 amino acids in the CDR3, from cysteine to phenylalanine inclusive. Only the CDR3 region is kept as DNA, spanning 36 bases read in frame from base 1. Reading the germline V gene gives CDR1 SGHNT and CDR2 YENEEA. The germline V end is reduced by 3 bases and the J end by 9 bases; junction bases left unmatched: 1. After approximately 11 days of culture, CD4+ T cells were isolated with the EasySep CD4+ T cell isolation kit. Each participant received two doses of an mRNA SARS-CoV-2 vaccine, either BNT162b2 or mRNA-1273. Healthy vaccine recipients had no prior SARS-CoV-2 infection, confirmed by negative nucleocapsid antibodies before and after vaccination. On days 3 and 7, half of the culture medium was replaced with fresh IL-2-containing medium. Unless noted otherwise, every peptide stimulation condition was grown in triplicate wells. Using Ficoll-Paque Plus gradient centrifugation, PBMC were separated from whole blood and then either used fresh or cryopreserved at -140C. The QIAamp micro DNA kit was used to extract genomic DNA from the cultured CD4+ T cells.

The receptor was isolated from a human donor who received a COVID-19 vaccine. The chain employs TRBV11-3 and TRBJ2-1, and TRBD1 aligns with 8 junction nucleotides. The sample was CD4+ T cells from PBMCs cultured without peptide, taken after COVID-19 vaccination. This receptor has the CDR3 CASSLTGAEQFF. The DNA sequence is as follows: TGTGCCAGCAGCTTGACAGGGGCTGAGCAGTTCTTC.